This T cell receptor (beta chain) was identified in a study of identical twins. Study results and limitations: Modeled out-of-frame TCR alpha sharing in monozygotic twins fell below observed levels.

Per germline, CDR1 DFQATT and CDR2 SNEGSKA (reference sequence). Trimming took 5 bases from V and 4 from J, leaving 9 bases between them. The CDR3 is 12 residues long. MiXCR, applied by TCRdb to the 5' RACE reads, yields one record per CDR3 protein. This repertoire shows about 220,000 distinct CDR3 sequences, around 6.8% found once; its top ten account for about 1.9%. Ten or more counts support this clonotype. Its antigen is as yet unknown. This same sample was also taken into another study, of yellow fever vaccine responses in identical twins.

Sequenced input: memory (CD45RO+) T cells sorted from blood. The origin of this receptor is a woman aged 18-30 years in good health. The gene calls are TRBV20-1 and TRBJ2-1; D is unclear. The CDR3 DNA is TGCAGTGCTCTCACGGAGTACAATGAGCAGTTCTTC. Its protein product is CSALTEYNEQFF.